The 5 T cell receptor beta chains presented below share a single source sample, sequenced in a study of CD8 T cells in ankylosing spondylitis. Each CDR3 protein gets one entry after TCRdb re-called the 5' RACE reads with MiXCR. The sample holds approximately 190,000 distinct CDR3 sequences, 10% to 15% seen once. Sequenced material: blood, either unsorted or a sorted T cell fraction (not recorded which). The receptor source for this set is a female donor with ankylosing spondylitis or in good health (not recorded which).

This clonotype was recorded at least ten times. The V gene is TRBV7-9, the J gene TRBJ2-6, with unresolved D. The CDR3 runs 14 residues. The germline CDR1 and CDR2 sequences are SEHNR and FQNEAQ (reference sequence). Trimming pared 6 bases from V and 0 bases from J, leaving 6 bases between. CDR3 sequence reads: CASRSVSGANVLTF. DNA of the CDR3: TGTGCCAGCAGATCAGTCTCTGGGGCCAACGTCCTGACTTTC.

This clonotype was detected many times. The chain is built from TRBV5-1 and TRBJ2-1; TRBD2 might be the D (5 bases). The CDR3 runs to 14 residues. With 6 bases removed from V and 4 bases from J, the gap between germline ends came to 14 bases. Germline V lookup: CDR1 SGHRS, CDR2 YFSETQ. The CDR3: CASKPSIGYNEQFF. For the CDR3, the DNA is TGCGCCAGCAAGCCTAGCATCGGTTACAATGAGCAGTTCTTC.

This clonotype came up many times. The CDR3 here is CSATGTDTGKTQYF. The CDR3 DNA follows: TGCAGTGCTACTGGGACAGATACGGGGAAGACCCAGTACTTC. This chain uses TRBV20-1 with TRBJ2-5, with 7 nucleotides matching TRBD1. The CDR3 contains 14 residues. Germline values: CDR1 DFQATT, CDR2 SNEGSKA (reference sequence). The trim removed 4 bases at V and 6 bases at J, leaving 11 bases unmatched.

Ten or more counts support this clonotype. The chain is built from TRBV5-1 and TRBJ1-4, with unresolved D. The germline CDR1 and CDR2 sequences are SGHRS and YFSETQ. The CDR3 consists of 15 residues. V lost 4 bases and J 2 bases, leaving 12 bases between the germline ends. Here the CDR3 DNA reads TGCGCCAGCAGCGATAAACCTGGGACTAATGAAAAACTGTTTTTT. Translation gives CASSDKPGTNEKLFF.

Ten or more counts support this clonotype. The chain is built from TRBV25-1 and TRBJ1-2; 9 nucleotides match TRBD1. Germline loops: CDR1 MGHDK, CDR2 SYGVNS. This CDR3 contains 15 residues. The V segment lost 5 bases and the J segment 4 bases; nucleotides outside the gene matches: 8. The CDR3 DNA sequence: TGTGCCAGCAGTCCCGGGACAGGGTACGGCTATGGCTACACCTTC. As protein: CASSPGTGYGYGYTF.